The 23 T cell receptor beta chains below all came from one sample that was sequenced in a study of shared clonotypes between healthy human individuals. Measured with immunoSEQ multiplex PCR; TCRdb has only the in-frame clones, and not every one. This table holds about half a million clones, 65% to 85% found once. Sample: PBMCs. Receptors originate from a woman aged 40 to 50 in good health. Some clones in this sample may be carry-over from other donors' samples.

The J gene is TRBJ2-2, the V gene TRBV7-9; D gene unclear. CDR1 is SEHNR, CDR2 FQNEAQ, per germline (reference sequence). The CDR3 has 14 amino acids. Trimming cost V 1 base and J 6 bases, with 9 bases left between them. The CDR3: CASSLVLGPGELFF. The CDR3 DNA follows: TGTGCCAGCAGCTTAGTACTCGGGCCCGGGGAGCTGTTTTTT.

This clone has a handful of counts. A far larger clone is off by one base, so a read error is likely. In the same sample, other DNA sequences code for this CDR3. The chain carries TRBV7-9 and TRBJ2-3, with unresolved D. Trimming took 1 base from V and 2 from J, leaving 10 bases between them. The CDR3 runs 15 residues. CDR1 SEHNR and CDR2 FQNEAQ come from the germline V gene (reference sequence). This chain's CDR3 is CASSLGVAHTDTQYF. The DNA for the CDR3 is TGTGCCAGCAGCTTAGGGGTAGCACACACAGATACGCAGTATTTT.

The chain couples TRBV28 to TRBJ2-4; 12 bases map to TRBD2. Germline V gives CDR1 MDHEN, CDR2 SYDVKM. V was clipped by 6 bases and J by 5 bases; unmatched bases: 8. The CDR3 length is 16 residues. CDR3: CASSRTGTSGQNIQYF. The CDR3 coding sequence is TGTGCCAGCAGCCGCACCGGGACTAGCGGGCAAAACATTCAGTACTTC.

In this sample, this clone turned up once. The chain joins TRBV27 to TRBJ2-2; 11 nucleotides match TRBD2. The junction had 7 bases not matched to a gene; V was cut back by 6 bases and J by 7 bases. This CDR3 contains 15 residues. Germline V CDR1 and CDR2: MNHEY, SMNVEV (reference sequence). The CDR3, as DNA: TGTGCCAGCAGGACCGGGACTAGCGGAAGCGGGGAGCTGTTTTTT. As protein: CASRTGTSGSGELFF.

Points on this clone: A read error is likely here: a far larger clone is one base away. V gene TRBV29-1 combines with J gene TRBJ1-1; D possibly corresponds to TRBD1 (5 bases). CDR1 is SQVTM and CDR2 is ANQGSEA in the germline V gene. CDR3 length: 12 residues. The ends were cut back, 6 bases at V and 7 bases at J, with 15 bases in the middle. The CDR3 sequence: CSVGDGLVEAFF. In nucleotides, the CDR3 is TGCAGCGTCGGGGACGGCCTGGTTGAAGCTTTCTTT.

The chain joins TRBV5-5 to TRBJ2-3; the D is unclear. The V gene's germline CDR1 is SGHKS and CDR2 YYEKEE (reference sequence). The CDR3 loop spans 10 amino acids. V was shortened by 6 bases and J by 6 bases, with 5 bases between the two germline ends. The CDR3 DNA reads as TGTGCCAGCAACGAGGATACGCAGTATTTT. Protein sequence: CASNEDTQYF.

The V and J genes are TRBV5-1 and TRBJ1-5, with TRBD1 matching over 12 bases. This CDR3 is 16 amino acids long. V gave up 4 bases and J gave up 5 bases; unmatched junction bases: 7. Germline V lookup: CDR1 SGHRS, CDR2 YFSETQ. The CDR3 bases are TGCGCCAGCAGCGTCGGGACAGGGGGCTCCGATCAGCCCCAGCATTTT. It translates to CASSVGTGGSDQPQHF.

As regards this clone: A far bigger clonotype differs at one base, so this is likely a read error. Other nucleotide sequences in the sample specify the same CDR3. V usage is TRBV2 and J usage is TRBJ2-5, with D possibly matching TRBD1 (6 bases). There are 12 residues in the CDR3. Per germline, CDR1 SNHLY and CDR2 FYNNEI. The CDR3 nucleotides are TGCGCCAGCAGGGGATTACAAGAGACCCAGTACTTC. This codes for CASRGLQETQYF.

V is TRBV9 and J is TRBJ2-5; D not certain. This CDR3 contains 14 residues. Trimming cost V 0 bases and J 4 bases, with 10 bases left between them. The germline V gene has CDR1 SGDLS and CDR2 YYNGEE. The CDR3 DNA is TGTGCCAGCAGCGTAGAGGCCCCAACAGAGACCCAGTACTTC. Encoded protein: CASSVEAPTETQYF.

This clone has ten or more counts. V and J are TRBV7-8 and TRBJ1-2; D possibly corresponds to TRBD1 (6 bases). The germline V gene has CDR1 SGHVS and CDR2 FQNEAQ. This CDR3 region has 13 residues. The V end lost 5 bases, the J end lost 7 bases, and 14 bases lay between the germline ends. This chain's CDR3 is CASSPRTVPGYTF. CDR3 bases: TGTGCCAGCAGCCCCCGGACAGTTCCTGGCTACACCTTC. The full variable domain, in which reference TRBV7-8 and TRBJ1-2 provide the parts outside the CDR3, is GAGVSQSPRYKVAKRGQDVALRCDPISGHVSLFWYQQALGQGPEFLTYFQNEAQLDKSGLPSDRFFAERPEGSVSTLKIQRTQQEDSAVYLCASSPRTVPGYTFGSGTRLTVV.

Turning to this clone: It differs at one base from a far larger clone, so likely a read error. The J gene is TRBJ2-5, the V gene TRBV27, with D tentatively TRBD2 (5 bases). The CDR3 sequence is 13 residues long. Germline lookup yields CDR1 MNHEY and CDR2 SMNVEV (reference sequence). Here the CDR3 DNA reads TGTGCCAGCAGTTTATCGGAGGAAGAGACCCGGTACTTC. Protein sequence: CASSLSEEETRYF.

The V and J genes are TRBV11-2 and TRBJ2-2, with TRBD2 matching 10 bases. Germline CDR1 and CDR2: SGHAT and FQNNGV. With V trimmed by 2 bases and J by 4 bases, 7 bases remained unmatched. The CDR3 is 17 amino acids. In nucleotides, the CDR3 is TGTGCCAGCAGCTTACTCCTAGCGGGAGTGGGCACCGGGGAGCTGTTTTTT. This codes for CASSLLLAGVGTGELFF.

The chain recombines TRBV27 with TRBJ1-5; D may be TRBD1 (6 bases). With 8 bases removed from V and 4 bases from J, the gap between germline ends came to 18 bases. The CDR3 contains 15 residues. Germline V gives CDR1 MNHEY, CDR2 SMNVEV (reference sequence). Written as DNA, the CDR3 is TGTGCCAGCGGTTGGACAGCCAATATTAATCAGCCCCAGCATTTT. Its protein is CASGWTANINQPQHF.

This chain links TRBV4-3 with TRBJ1-2, with D perhaps TRBD1 (5 bases). CDR1 and CDR2 from the germline V gene are LGHNA and YSLEER. V was shortened by 4 bases and J by 6 bases, with 15 bases between the two germline ends. The CDR3 consists of 14 residues. The CDR3, as DNA: TGCGCCAGCAGCCGGGAACGGGGGGTCGATGGCTACACCTTC. The encoded protein is CASSRERGVDGYTF.

V is TRBV18 and J is TRBJ1-1; weak D call: TRBD1 (6 bases). Germline assignment: CDR1 KGHSH and CDR2 LQKENI. This CDR3 contains 14 residues. Trimming cost V 3 bases and J 4 bases, with 12 bases left between them. The CDR3 sequence: CASSPGGRSTEAFF. The CDR3 DNA follows: TGTGCCAGCTCACCCGGGGGGCGGAGCACTGAAGCTTTCTTT.

Concerning this clone itself: A far larger clone is a single base away, which makes a read error likely. This rearrangement joins TRBV6-6 to TRBJ1-1; TRBD1 might be the D (6 bases). This CDR3 contains 15 residues. Germline CDR1 and CDR2: MNHNY and SVGAGI (reference sequence). The CDR3 loop reads CASSPYRVVDTEALF. The CDR3 DNA follows: TGTGCCAGCAGTCCCTACAGGGTGGTGGACACTGAAGCTTTATTT.

The DNA for the CDR3 is TGTGCCAGCAGCAAAGCACTAGCGGGCAAACGATGGGAGCAGTACTTC. It encodes CASSKALAGKRWEQYF. This rearrangement joins TRBV21-1 to TRBJ2-5; the DNA was not used to check the table's D call, TRBD2. TRBV21-1 is noted as a pseudogene. This CDR3 is 16 amino acids long.

About this clone: It differs at one base from a far larger clone, so likely a read error. This sequence joins TRBV11-2 and TRBJ2-2; maybe TRBD1 (6 bases). From germline, CDR1 is SGHAT and CDR2 FQNNGV. This CDR3 has 15 residues. The V end was cut by 4 bases, the J end by 1 base, with 10 bases between. CDR3 sequence: CASSSLRGNTGELFF. CDR3 nucleotides: TGTGCCAGCAGCTCCCTCAGGGGGAACACCGGGGAGCTGTTTTTT.

The chain links TRBV10-2 to TRBJ2-7; a possible D gene is TRBD2 (5 bases). The CDR3 is 15 amino acids. CDR1 and CDR2 (germline): WSHSY, SAAADI. The V gene lost 0 bases and the J gene lost 2 bases, with 11 bases spanning the gap. CDR3 amino acids: CASSESEDGAYEQYF. In DNA, the CDR3 is TGCGCCAGCAGTGAGTCGGAGGACGGGGCCTACGAGCAGTACTTC.

This chain connects TRBV5-4 to TRBJ2-2; D is uncertain. Germline CDR1 reads SGHNT; CDR2 reads YYREEE (reference sequence). V lost 0 bases and J 4 bases, leaving 10 bases between the germline ends. The CDR3 extends over 15 amino acids. Written as DNA, the CDR3 is TGTGCCAGCAGCTTGGGGACGCTTCGCACCGGGGAGCTGTTTTTT. Translating it yields CASSLGTLRTGELFF.

The chain couples TRBV4-2 to TRBJ1-2; TRBD1 is a possible D gene (5 bases). CDR3 size: 15 residues. Trimming took 0 bases from V and 7 from J, leaving 15 bases between them. From germline, CDR1 is LGHNA and CDR2 YNFKEQ. CDR3 DNA sequence: TGTGCCAGCAGCCAAGATTTGGGCTCGGGGGTTGGCTACACCTTC. It yields the protein CASSQDLGSGVGYTF.

The rearrangement joins TRBV18 to TRBJ1-2; the D is unclear. This CDR3 region has 13 residues. Deletions cut 1 base from V and 1 base from J, with 4 bases between. The V gene's germline CDR1 is KGHSH and CDR2 LQKENI. This CDR3 is CASSPRSNYGYTF. CDR3 coding DNA: TGTGCCAGCTCACCACGTAGTAACTATGGCTACACCTTC.

This clone was picked up many times. The chain joins TRBV7-2 to TRBJ2-5; D call uncertain. The CDR3 has 13 amino acids. Trimming took off 2 bases at V and 1 base at J, with 5 bases between the two ends. CDR1 and CDR2 (germline): SGHTA, FQGNSA. The CDR3, as DNA: TGTGCCAGCAGCTTACAAGTCCAAGAGACCCAGTACTTC. Its protein product is CASSLQVQETQYF.